Shown below are 21 T cell receptor beta chains from a single sample sequenced in a study of shared clonotypes between healthy human individuals. Only in-frame clones appear in the TCRdb table, and some are missing; sequencing was by immunoSEQ multiplex PCR. The data hold about 1 million clones, with more than 65% observed a single time. Sequencing was performed on memory CD4+ T cells sorted from blood. The subset here: CD45RA-negative fraction. These TCRs come from a man between 18 and 35 years old in good health.

V gene TRBV6-6 combines with J gene TRBJ2-3; D possibly corresponds to TRBD2 (6 bases). CDR1 MNHNY and CDR2 SVGAGI come from the germline V gene (reference sequence). The germline V and J ends were trimmed by 4 bases and 5 bases, with 19 bases remaining between them. This CDR3 spans 16 amino acids. The CDR3 DNA is TGTGCCAGCAGTTTTCAGGGACTGCGAGGTGGAGATACGCAGTATTTT. It specifies CASSFQGLRGGDTQYF.

The CDR3 loop reads CASSDSGGDSEQFF. CDR3 nucleotides: TGTGCCAGCAGTGACAGCGGAGGGGACAGCGAGCAGTTCTTC. The rearrangement uses TRBV6-4 and TRBJ2-1; tentative D call: TRBD1 (7 bases). V was shortened by 2 bases and J by 10 bases, with 15 bases between the two germline ends. The germline CDR1 and CDR2 sequences are MRHNA and SNTAGT. CDR3 size: 14 residues.

This clone has just a few counts. V and J are TRBV6-5 and TRBJ2-3, with D uncertain. Deletions cut 0 bases from V and 5 bases from J, with 12 bases between. Per germline, CDR1 MNHEY and CDR2 SVGAGI. The CDR3 runs 15 residues. The CDR3 sequence is CASSYSGGPLDTQYF. In nucleotides, the CDR3 is TGTGCCAGCAGTTACTCAGGCGGCCCCCTAGATACGCAGTATTTT.

This clone has only a few counts. The rearrangement joins TRBV28 to TRBJ2-1; the D gene is possibly TRBD2 (6 bases). V was trimmed by 1 base and J by 0 bases, leaving 19 bases between them. Germline-derived CDR1 and CDR2 are MDHEN and SYDVKM. The CDR3 runs to 19 residues. The CDR3 DNA sequence: TGTGCCAGCAGTTTATTGACGGGGTCGGGGGAATTCTCCTACAATGAGCAGTTCTTC. This encodes CASSLLTGSGEFSYNEQFF. The whole variable domain, filled in from reference TRBV28 and TRBJ2-1, reads DVKVTQSSRYLVKRTGEKVFLECVQDMDHENMFWYRQDPGLGLRLIYFSYDVKMKEKGDIPEGYSVSREKKERFSLILESASTNQTSMYLCASSLLTGSGEFSYNEQFFGPGTRLTVL.

CDR3 bases: TGTGCCAGCAGCTTGGGTCTTGAGGGGATTTACTATGGCTACACCTTC. Amino acid sequence: CASSLGLEGIYYGYTF. The genes are TRBV5-5 and TRBJ1-2; weak D call: TRBD1 (5 bases). V dropped 0 bases and J dropped 3 bases, with 15 bases sitting between them. The CDR3 has 16 residues. Germline assignment: CDR1 SGHKS and CDR2 YYEKEE (reference sequence). Full variable domain (missing parts from reference TRBV5-5 and TRBJ1-2): DAGVTQSPTHLIKTRGQQVTLRCSPISGHKSVSWYQQVLGQGPQFIFQYYEKEERGRGNFPDRFSARQFPNYSSELNVNALLLGDSALYLCASSLGLEGIYYGYTFGSGTRLTVV.

This chain links TRBV5-1 with TRBJ1-3; TRBD1 aligns across 7 bases. After removal of 0 bases from V and 3 bases from J, the junction contained 3 bases not matched to a gene. The germline gives CDR1 SGHRS, CDR2 YFSETQ. This CDR3 spans 15 amino acids. Here the CDR3 DNA reads TGCGCCAGCAGCTTGGAAGGGGGCGGTGGAAACACCATATATTTT. Translating it yields CASSLEGGGGNTIYF.

This chain links TRBV7-9 with TRBJ1-2; 9 bases align to TRBD1. This CDR3 is 14 amino acids long. The germline V gene encodes CDR1 SEHNR and CDR2 FQNEAQ (reference sequence). With 1 base clipped from V and 8 bases from J, the junction kept 5 bases outside the gene matches. The CDR3 region is CASSLGTGVQGYTF. The DNA for the CDR3 is TGTGCCAGCAGCTTAGGGACAGGGGTGCAAGGCTACACCTTC.

This chain joins TRBV28 and TRBJ1-3, with 7 bases aligning to TRBD1. Germline V gives CDR1 MDHEN, CDR2 SYDVKM. The junction had 4 bases not matched to a gene; V was cut back by 7 bases and J by 4 bases. This CDR3 has 13 residues. CDR3 nucleotides: TGTGCCAGCAACCCAGGGGGAGGAAACACCATATATTTT. Translating it yields CASNPGGGNTIYF.

The chain has TRBV29-1 and TRBJ2-3, with 9 bases fitting TRBD1. In germline, CDR1 is SQVTM, CDR2 ANQGSEA. The CDR3 covers 14 residues. Trimming removed 8 bases from V and 1 base from J; junction bases left unmatched: 7. The CDR3 reads CSSRRTGGTDTQYF. In DNA, the CDR3 is TGCAGCTCCCGTAGGACAGGGGGCACAGATACGCAGTATTTT.

The chain couples TRBV6-5 to TRBJ1-4; D remains unclear. This CDR3 region has 13 residues. From germline, CDR1 is MNHEY and CDR2 SVGAGI. V was pared by 6 bases and J by 13 bases, with 18 bases between. CDR3 amino acids: CASRDIKVKGLFF. The CDR3 DNA sequence: TGTGCCAGCAGGGATATTAAAGTAAAGGGACTGTTTTTT.

The V and J genes are TRBV4-2 and TRBJ1-4; D perhaps matches TRBD1 (6 bases). V was cut by 7 bases and J by 8 bases, with 23 bases left in between. The CDR3 has 16 residues. Germline values: CDR1 LGHNA, CDR2 YNFKEQ. The CDR3: CASTKIIGGRREKLFF. The CDR3 nucleotides are TGTGCCAGCACCAAAATAATCGGGGGGCGCAGGGAAAAACTGTTTTTT.

This chain connects TRBV7-2 to TRBJ2-7; either TRBD1 or TRBD2 may fit D (5 bases each). The CDR3 is made up of 15 amino acids. CDR1 SGHTA and CDR2 FQGNSA come from the germline V gene. Trimming removed 1 base at V and 3 bases at J, with 13 bases between. The CDR3 here is CASSLGGRRIYEQYF. For the CDR3, the DNA is TGTGCCAGCAGCTTAGGGGGACGCCGGATCTACGAGCAGTACTTC.

This clone was observed a single time. V usage is TRBV28 and J usage is TRBJ2-5, with D possibly TRBD1 on 6 matching bases. CDR3 length: 15 residues. V lost 6 bases to trimming and J lost 5 bases, with 19 bases between them. Germline-derived CDR1 and CDR2 are MDHEN and SYDVKM. The CDR3 bases are TGTGCCAGCAGCCTAGCAGGGGTGGTGGTGGAGACCCAGTACTTC. Translation gives CASSLAGVVVETQYF.

The chain is built from TRBV30 and TRBJ2-3, with D unresolved. With 2 bases removed from V and 2 bases from J, the gap between germline ends came to 11 bases. The germline CDR1 and CDR2 sequences are GTSNPN and SVGIG (reference sequence). The CDR3 has 14 amino acids. DNA for the CDR3: TGTGCCTGGAGTCGTGGCTGGAACACAGATACGCAGTATTTT. This encodes CAWSRGWNTDTQYF. The full variable domain, in which reference TRBV30 and TRBJ2-3 provide the parts outside the CDR3, is SQTIHQWPATLVQPVGSPLSLECTVEGTSNPNLYWYRQAAGRGLQLLFYSVGIGQISSEVPQNLSASRPQDRQFILSSKKLLLSDSGFYLCAWSRGWNTDTQYFGPGTRLTVL.

This clone has a handful of counts. The chain employs TRBV18 and TRBJ2-7; 7 bases align to TRBD1. V was clipped by 6 bases and J by 0 bases; unmatched bases: 11. Germline V CDR1 and CDR2: KGHSH, LQKENI. The CDR3 spans 16 residues. CDR3 residues: CASSRLGQESSYEQYF. The DNA of the CDR3 is TGTGCCAGCTCTCGCTTAGGACAGGAAAGCTCCTACGAGCAGTACTTC. Based on the CDR3 plus reference TRBV18 and TRBJ2-7, the full variable domain is NAGVMQNPRHLVRRRGQEARLRCSPMKGHSHVYWYRQLPEEGLKFMVYLQKENIIDESGMPKERFSAEFPKEGPSILRIQQVVRGDSAAYFCASSRLGQESSYEQYFGPGTRLTVT.

The rearrangement uses TRBV30 and TRBJ2-4; D is perhaps TRBD2 (6 bases). Per germline, CDR1 GTSNPN and CDR2 SVGIG (reference sequence). This CDR3 region has 12 residues. The ends were cut back, 5 bases at V and 14 bases at J, with 19 bases in the middle. As DNA, the CDR3 is TGTGCCTGGTCACGAGGCGGGATTCGGGAGTACTTC. This encodes CAWSRGGIREYF.

The chain carries TRBV19 and TRBJ1-5; D possibly corresponds to TRBD1 (5 bases). CDR1 LNHDA and CDR2 SQIVND come from the germline V gene (reference sequence). CDR3 length: 14 residues. V lost 5 bases and J 7 bases, leaving 15 bases between the germline ends. CDR3: CASSHVGTGQPQHF. The DNA for the CDR3 is TGTGCCAGTAGTCACGTGGGGACGGGGCAGCCCCAGCATTTT.

The J gene is TRBJ2-5, the V gene TRBV13, with TRBD1 identical over 7 bases. Trimming cost V 4 bases and J 6 bases; bases outside gene matches: 5. In germline, CDR1 is PRHDT, CDR2 FYEKMQ (reference sequence). The length of the CDR3 is 13 residues. DNA of the CDR3: TGTGCCAGCAGCTGGGGACAGAGAAAGACCCAGTACTTC. Its protein is CASSWGQRKTQYF.

The rearrangement links TRBV19 to TRBJ1-2, with D maybe TRBD1 (5 bases). Germline loops: CDR1 LNHDA, CDR2 SQIVND (reference sequence). The CDR3 runs to 17 residues. Trimming removed 4 bases from V and 8 bases from J, with 26 bases in between. Here the CDR3 reads CASSTSPGTAVLRGYTF. The CDR3 region has the DNA TGTGCCAGTAGTACCTCACCCGGGACGGCCGTTTTAAGGGGCTACACCTTC.

In this sample, this clone turned up a few times. This chain joins TRBV5-4 and TRBJ2-5; D uncertain. The V and J ends lost 2 bases and 5 bases respectively, with 10 bases between them. The CDR3 consists of 13 residues. Germline V gene lookup returns CDR1 SGHNT and CDR2 YYREEE (reference sequence). The CDR3 reads CASSLPLSETQYF. DNA of the CDR3: TGTGCCAGCAGCTTACCGCTTTCGGAGACCCAGTACTTC.

The chain couples TRBV30 to TRBJ2-1, with 7 bases fitting TRBD1. Germline V gene lookup returns CDR1 GTSNPN and CDR2 SVGIG (reference sequence). The CDR3 is 14 residues long. J was trimmed by 9 bases and V by 4 bases; bases with no gene match: 12. CDR3 DNA sequence: TGTGCCTGGACCCCTGGGACAGTTCGCGGTGAGCAGTTCTTC. It yields the protein CAWTPGTVRGEQFF.